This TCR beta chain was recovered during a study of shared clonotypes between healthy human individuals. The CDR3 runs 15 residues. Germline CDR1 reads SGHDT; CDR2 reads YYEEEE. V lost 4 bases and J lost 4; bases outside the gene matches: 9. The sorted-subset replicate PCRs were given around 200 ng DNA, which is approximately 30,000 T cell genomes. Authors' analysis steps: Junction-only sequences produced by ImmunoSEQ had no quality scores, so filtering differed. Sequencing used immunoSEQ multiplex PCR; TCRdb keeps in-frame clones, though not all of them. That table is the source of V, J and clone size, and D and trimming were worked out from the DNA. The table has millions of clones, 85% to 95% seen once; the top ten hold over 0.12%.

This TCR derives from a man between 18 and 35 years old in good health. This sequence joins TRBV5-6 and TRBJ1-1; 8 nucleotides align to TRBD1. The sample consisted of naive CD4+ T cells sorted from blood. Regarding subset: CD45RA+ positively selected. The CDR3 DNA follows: TGTGCCAGCAGCGCAGGGGGCCTAGCGGGCACTGAAGCTTTCTTT. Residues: CASSAGGLAGTEAFF.